This T cell receptor (beta chain) was captured in a study of cytomegalovirus exposure and HLA in healthy donors. Turning to the study itself: From roughly 180 million T cells, an earlier analysis saw roughly 100 million unique TCR beta sequences.

Comments on this clone: Antigen unknown.

The germline gives CDR1 ENHRY, CDR2 SYGVKD. The CDR3 covers 16 residues. V shed 3 bases and J shed 0 bases, with 12 bases lying between them. Study observations and caveats: For most TCR beta V segments, an earlier analysis put the productive rate at about 90% or about 30% of the time. Rare sequences made up most TCRs, while some public TCRs were found in many donors.

60 Vbeta and 13 Jbeta primers were used in PCR. The protocol was immunoSEQ multiplex PCR, while the TCRdb copy is restricted to in-frame clones and leaves out a portion. The sample yields approximately 58,000 clones, of which the top ten take up about 11%. The chain has TRBV10-3 and TRBJ2-4, with unresolved D. This clonotype originated in a woman aged 50 to 65 in good health and CMV-seropositive. Sequencing was performed on PBMCs. The chain's CDR3 is CAISDSRNLAKNIQYF. CDR3 sequence (DNA): TGTGCCATCAGTGATTCCAGGAACTTAGCCAAAAACATTCAGTACTTC.